This is a list of T cell receptor beta chains from one sample in a study of OX40 agonist ivuxolimab in advanced cancers. Assay: immunoSEQ multiplex PCR; the TCRdb copy retains only in-frame clones and omits some. Among 60,000 to 90,000 clones listed, over 70% were seen once. The input for sequencing was CD4+ or CD8+ T cells sorted from blood, taken in a trial of the OX40 agonist ivuxolimab. All receptors derive from an adult with an advanced solid tumor such as melanoma, head and neck, liver or kidney cancer. Each CDR3 is given with its conserved first and last residue. D genes are given only for firm matches. Size tells how often a clone was seen (once, few, many) or the class of an expanded clone, and some rows leave it out.

V	size	D	J	length	CDR3	DNA
TRBV30	-	TRBD2	TRBJ2-5	16	CAWSSGLAGGQETQYF	TGTGCCTGGAGTTCAGGACTAGCGGGAGGACAGGAGACCCAGTACTTC
TRBV19	-	TRBD2	TRBJ2-1	16	CASSMGLGGGAQEQFF	TGTGCCAGTAGTATGGGTCTTGGCGGGGGGGCACAAGAGCAGTTCTTC
TRBV4-1	-	TRBD2	TRBJ2-3	16	CASSLTLAGSPDTQYF	TGCGCCAGCAGCCTAACACTAGCGGGAAGCCCAGATACGCAGTATTTT
TRBV5-1	few	TRBD2	TRBJ2-3	14	CASSGGDSSDTQYF	TGCGCCAGCAGCGGGGGGGATTCCTCAGATACGCAGTATTTT
TRBV27	-	TRBD2	TRBJ2-7	19	CASSPSGTSGSGVPYEQYF	TGTGCCAGCAGTCCCTCCGGGACTAGCGGGAGCGGGGTGCCCTACGAGCAGTACTTC
TRBV7-3	few	-	TRBJ2-5	14	CASSLTGVGETQYF	TGTGCCAGCAGCTTAACAGGGGTTGGGGAGACCCAGTACTTC
TRBV27	-	TRBD1	TRBJ1-2	16	CASSSWDRVAVNGYTF	TGTGCCAGCAGTTCATGGGACAGGGTGGCGGTAAATGGCTACACCTTC
TRBV6-1	-	TRBD1	TRBJ1-2	14	CASRTLGDSYGYTF	TGTGCCAGCAGAACCCTCGGGGACAGCTATGGCTACACCTTC
TRBV18	-	TRBD1	TRBJ1-2	13	CASSPDRGYGYTF	TGTGCCAGCTCACCGGACAGGGGGTATGGCTACACCTTC
TRBV1	-	-	TRBJ2-5	15	CTSSLTQGTEETQYF	TGCACCAGCAGCCTGACACAGGGTACAGAAGAGACCCAGTACTTC